The 28 T cell receptor beta chains listed next were all sequenced from one sample in a study of CD8 T cells in Susac syndrome. It was with random hexamers that roughly 0.5 to 1 ug RNA was reverse transcribed. TCRdb re-called the immunoSEQ multiplex PCR reads through MiXCR, storing one row per CDR3 protein. The sample holds 40,000 to 55,000 distinct CDR3 sequences; about 92% are singletons and the top ten take 0.4% to 0.5%. Input material: CD8+ T cells from PBMCs. These receptors all stem from a human donor in good health.

The rearrangement links TRBV10-3 to TRBJ2-3; D is uncertain. Germline V CDR1 and CDR2: ENHRY, SYGVKD. This CDR3 contains 15 residues. Deletions cut 3 bases from V and 0 bases from J, with 10 bases between. The CDR3 DNA reads TGTGCCATCAGTGAATCCTATTCTAGCACAGATACGCAGTATTTT. It translates to CAISESYSSTDTQYF.

A single count supports this clonotype. The CDR3 region has the DNA TGTGCCAGCAGCCTGTCCGGGACTAGCTTCAATGAGCAGTTCTTC. Translating it yields CASSLSGTSFNEQFF. The chain combines TRBV7-7 with TRBJ2-1, with TRBD2 matching 9 bases. CDR3 length equals 15 residues. Germline CDR1 SSHAT, CDR2 FNYEAQ (reference sequence). V gave up 5 bases and J gave up 6 bases; unmatched junction bases: 8.

The chain links TRBV4-3 to TRBJ1-1, with D uncertain. This CDR3 is built from 14 residues. Germline-derived CDR1 and CDR2 are LGHNA and YSLEER. V gave up 1 base and J gave up 1 base, with 7 bases separating them. This CDR3 is CASSQGTANTEAFF. The CDR3 region has the DNA TGCGCCAGCAGCCAAGGAACAGCGAACACTGAAGCTTTCTTT.

This chain joins TRBV7-2 and TRBJ2-5, with 9 bases identical to TRBD2. CDR3 length: 15 amino acids. With V trimmed by 4 bases and J by 4 bases, 7 bases remained unmatched. CDR1 and CDR2 (germline): SGHTA, FQGNSA. The CDR3 nucleotides read TGTGCCAGCAGCTCTTCTAGCGGGACGGGAGAGACCCAGTACTTC. Translating gives CASSSSSGTGETQYF.

The V and J genes are TRBV11-1 and TRBJ2-1; 8 positions match TRBD2. V trimming: 10 bases; J trimming: 2 bases; junction bases outside the gene matches: 25. Per the germline V gene, CDR1 is SGHAT and CDR2 is FQDESV (reference sequence). The CDR3 totals 20 residues. CDR3 protein: CATSTTGGVVWLGTYNEQFF. The DNA of the CDR3 is TGTGCCACCTCCACTACGGGAGGGGTGGTATGGTTGGGAACCTACAATGAGCAGTTCTTC.

The rearrangement links TRBV5-1 to TRBJ1-6; D gene uncertain. The V gene lost 2 bases and the J gene lost 0 bases, with 9 bases spanning the gap. Per germline, CDR1 SGHRS and CDR2 YFSETQ. The CDR3 contains 16 residues. Here the CDR3 DNA reads TGCGCCAGCAGCTTAACGCGAGGCTCCTATAATTCACCCCTCCACTTT. Its protein is CASSLTRGSYNSPLHF.

This clonotype appeared a few times. The V gene is TRBV4-3, the J gene TRBJ1-1, with TRBD1 as a possible D gene (6 bases). Trimming stripped 1 base from V and 1 base from J, with 19 bases between. CDR1 LGHNA and CDR2 YSLEER come from the germline V gene. The CDR3 runs to 18 residues. The CDR3 DNA reads as TGCGCCAGCAGCCAAGGGGGGCCGAAGGTAGAAGGGAACACTGAAGCTTTCTTT. Its translation: CASSQGGPKVEGNTEAFF.

This clonotype was recorded a few times. The V and J genes are TRBV7-2 and TRBJ2-5; 9 bases match TRBD2. The CDR3 is 18 amino acids. Losses at the gene ends were 3 bases for V and 4 bases for J; bases not matched to a gene: 15. Germline V gene sequence: CDR1 SGHTA, CDR2 FQGNSA. CDR3 residues: CASSFVTSGDLVGETQYF. The CDR3 nucleotides read TGTGCCAGCAGCTTCGTGACTAGCGGAGACCTCGTGGGAGAGACCCAGTACTTC. Filled out from reference TRBV7-2 and TRBJ2-5, the complete variable domain reads GAGVSQSPSNKVTEKGKDVELRCDPISGHTALYWYRQSLGQGLEFLIYFQGNSAPDKSGLPSDRFSAERTGGSVSTLTIQRTQQEDSAVYLCASSFVTSGDLVGETQYFGPGTRLLVL.

A remark on this clonotype: Its ends do not fully match the called genes, so a read error is possible. This chain's CDR3 is CASSEERLGAEAFF. The CDR3 bases are TGTGCCAGCAGCGAAGAACGTTTGGGCGCTGAAGCTTTCTTT. The chain recombines TRBV4-2 with TRBJ1-1; D ambiguous. This CDR3 spans 14 amino acids. CDR1 and CDR2 from the germline V gene are LGHNA and YNFKEQ.

The chain carries TRBV10-2 and TRBJ2-1, with 8 bases identical to TRBD2. Trimming cost V 2 bases and J 9 bases; bases outside gene matches: 6. Germline V CDR1 and CDR2: WSHSY, SAAADI. The CDR3 covers 14 residues. The CDR3 region is CASSESGSGGEQFF. CDR3 DNA: TGCGCCAGCAGTGAGAGCGGGAGTGGAGGTGAGCAGTTCTTC.

The rearrangement links TRBV4-1 to TRBJ1-2, with D perhaps TRBD1 (5 bases). CDR1 is MGHRA, CDR2 YSYEKL, per germline. V lost 1 base and J lost 0, with 9 bases in between. CDR3 size: 15 residues. Written as DNA, the CDR3 is TGCGCCAGCAGCCAAGGGCAGGGTACTAACTATGGCTACACCTTC. It translates to CASSQGQGTNYGYTF.

The genes are TRBV29-1 and TRBJ2-7; 9 bases align to TRBD2. Trimming removed 6 bases from V and 3 bases from J; junction bases left unmatched: 6. The germline V gene has CDR1 SQVTM and CDR2 ANQGSEA. The length of the CDR3 is 13 residues. CDR3 protein: CSVLTSGHYEQYF. The CDR3 bases are TGCAGCGTCCTGACTAGCGGTCACTACGAGCAGTACTTC.

CDR3: CASSDSRIANYGYTF. CDR3 DNA: TGTGCCAGCAGTGACTCGAGGATAGCTAACTATGGCTACACCTTC. This rearrangement joins TRBV6-4 to TRBJ1-2, with D unclear. The CDR3 contains 15 residues. Trimming cost V 0 bases and J 0 bases, with 8 bases left between them. CDR1 is MRHNA and CDR2 is SNTAGT in the germline V gene.

V is TRBV7-8 and J is TRBJ2-7, with unresolved D. Germline V gene lookup returns CDR1 SGHVS and CDR2 FQNEAQ. The V end lost 1 base, the J end lost 0 bases, and 7 bases lay between the germline ends. This CDR3 contains 14 residues. DNA for the CDR3: TGTGCCAGCAGCTTAGTGGGGATCTCCTACGAGCAGTACTTC. As protein: CASSLVGISYEQYF.

The chain combines TRBV10-3 with TRBJ2-1; 8 positions match TRBD2. V shed 7 bases and J 7 bases; nucleotides not matched to a gene: 9. This CDR3 has 14 residues. Germline CDR1 is ENHRY and CDR2 is SYGVKD. The CDR3 spells CAINDPREENEQFF. The CDR3 bases are TGTGCCATCAATGACCCGCGGGAGGAGAATGAGCAGTTCTTC.

The V and J genes are TRBV6-4 and TRBJ2-2; D not certain. The germline V gene has CDR1 MRHNA and CDR2 SNTAGT. The V gene lost 4 bases and the J gene lost 2 bases, with 5 bases spanning the gap. CDR3 size: 13 residues. CDR3 sequence reads: CASSVDNTGELFF. The CDR3 region has the DNA TGTGCCAGCAGTGTGGACAACACCGGGGAGCTGTTTTTT.

The chain uses TRBV9 and TRBJ2-3; 10 bases are shared with TRBD2. Losses at the gene ends were 2 bases for V and 5 bases for J; bases not matched to a gene: 5. The germline V gene encodes CDR1 SGDLS and CDR2 YYNGEE. This CDR3 is 15 amino acids long. DNA for the CDR3: TGTGCCAGCAGCGTCCTAGCGGGAGTTCGAGATACGCAGTATTTT. Residues: CASSVLAGVRDTQYF.

This chain links TRBV7-2 with TRBJ1-2; D might be TRBD1 (5 bases). The germline V and J ends were trimmed by 5 bases and 2 bases, with 15 bases remaining between them. This CDR3 contains 15 residues. Germline lookup yields CDR1 SGHTA and CDR2 FQGNSA. CDR3 in amino acids: CASSQSRQGNYGYTF. In nucleotides, the CDR3 is TGTGCCAGCAGCCAGAGCAGGCAGGGAAACTATGGCTACACCTTC.

The gene calls are TRBV6-5 and TRBJ1-1, with 8 nucleotides matching TRBD1. V lost 8 bases and J lost 1; bases outside the gene matches: 3. This CDR3 comprises 13 residues. Germline V gene lookup returns CDR1 MNHEY and CDR2 SVGAGI. The CDR3 bases are TGTGCCAGCCAGGGGGCTCCGAACACTGAAGCTTTCTTT. Protein sequence: CASQGAPNTEAFF.

The CDR3 region is CASAEAGTGDTEAFF. In nucleotides, the CDR3 is TGTGCTAGTGCCGAAGCCGGGACAGGGGACACTGAAGCTTTCTTT. The rearrangement joins TRBV12-5 to TRBJ1-1; 10 positions match TRBD1. Looked up from germline, CDR1 is LGHNT and CDR2 is FRNRAP. The length of the CDR3 is 15 residues. V gave up 7 bases and J gave up 3 bases; unmatched junction bases: 8.

This clonotype was observed once. V usage is TRBV27 and J usage is TRBJ2-1; the match to TRBD2 covers 8 bases. The ends lost 6 bases at V and 8 bases at J; junction bases unmatched: 9. This CDR3 has 14 residues. CDR1 is MNHEY, CDR2 SMNVEV, per germline (reference sequence). CDR3 DNA sequence: TGTGCCAGCAGGTTGTCGGGGGGGGCCGATGAGCAGTTCTTC. This codes for CASRLSGGADEQFF.

The rearrangement uses TRBV7-9 and TRBJ2-1; D is uncertain. Germline CDR1 SEHNR, CDR2 FQNEAQ (reference sequence). Between the trimmed V and J ends, which lost 5 bases and 8 bases, there was a span of 10 bases. This CDR3 has 12 amino acids. CDR3 nucleotides: TGTGCCAGCAGCGTAAGTATTGATGAGCAGTTCTTC. Protein sequence: CASSVSIDEQFF.

The chain carries TRBV4-3 and TRBJ2-7; perhaps D is TRBD1 or TRBD2 (6 bases each). From germline, CDR1 is LGHNA and CDR2 YSLEER. This CDR3 contains 15 residues. Between the trimmed V and J ends, which lost 4 bases and 5 bases, there was a span of 18 bases. CDR3 amino acids: CASSLQWGAKNEQYF. In DNA form, the CDR3 reads TGCGCCAGCAGCCTTCAGTGGGGGGCGAAGAACGAGCAGTACTTC.

This sequence joins TRBV19 and TRBJ1-1; D is uncertain. Deletions cut 5 bases from V and 3 bases from J, with 7 bases between. CDR3 length equals 12 residues. Germline V CDR1 and CDR2: LNHDA, SQIVND (reference sequence). This chain's CDR3 is CASSFPYTEAFF. CDR3 nucleotide sequence: TGTGCCAGTAGTTTCCCATACACTGAAGCTTTCTTT.

This rearrangement joins TRBV6-6 to TRBJ2-1; TRBD1 aligns across 9 bases. The CDR3 sequence is 12 residues long. Germline V gene lookup returns CDR1 MNHNY and CDR2 SVGAGI (reference sequence). With V trimmed by 6 bases and J by 10 bases, 4 bases remained unmatched. As DNA, the CDR3 is TGTGCCAGCAGCTGGACAGGGGACGAGCAGTTCTTC. Amino acid sequence: CASSWTGDEQFF.

The V call is TRBV3-1, the J call TRBJ2-1; TRBD2 agrees at 7 bases. The CDR3 has 16 residues. With V trimmed by 4 bases and J by 0 bases, 6 bases remained unmatched. CDR1 and CDR2 (germline): LGHDT, YNNKEL (reference sequence). In DNA, the CDR3 is TGTGCCAGCAGCCTACTAGGACTAGGCTCCTACAATGAGCAGTTCTTC. Protein: CASSLLGLGSYNEQFF.

The rearrangement joins TRBV7-2 to TRBJ2-7, with 9 bases lining up with TRBD1. This CDR3 has 18 residues. CDR1 and CDR2 from the germline V gene are SGHTA and FQGNSA. Trimming cost V 7 bases and J 0 bases; bases outside gene matches: 16. The CDR3 is CASTLWGGTGRSSYEQYF. As DNA, the CDR3 is TGTGCCAGCACCCTTTGGGGCGGGACAGGGAGGAGCTCCTACGAGCAGTACTTC.

The J gene is TRBJ2-2, the V gene TRBV7-9; 8 bases line up with TRBD2. Trimming took 5 bases from V and 6 from J; bases not matched to a gene: 14. In germline, CDR1 is SEHNR, CDR2 FQNEAQ (reference sequence). The CDR3 sequence is 17 residues long. The CDR3 region has the DNA TGTGCCAGCAGCAGTCCCGGGACTAGTCCAGTTCCCGGGGAGCTGTTTTTT. Encoded protein: CASSSPGTSPVPGELFF.